A single sample gave rise to the 13 T cell receptor beta chains below, sequenced in a study of response to subunit inactivated influenza vaccine (dated by TCRdb to 2017 to 2018). Libraries came from RT-PCR. The instrument was an Illumina HiSeq 2500. The public reads were reanalyzed by TCRdb: fastp trimming at Q25, MiXCR alignment, in-frame beta chains only. When rows share a CDR3 protein, they turn into one entry using the most common DNA and genes. The sample table shows roughly 540,000 distinct CDR3 sequences, and approximately 22% are seen once. 2.5% to 3% of the sample rests with the top ten. The sample was also linked to a second study, of T cells expressing NK-cell markers. The second publication reports: TCR beta cDNA libraries were made by 5'RACE template switching that added a universal primer site and unique molecular identifiers.

The source was CD4+ T cells sorted from PBMCs, collected about 11 days after vaccination. Every receptor here comes from a man aged 45-65 years who received an inactivated influenza vaccine. Donor details come from another sample of the same person, matched by shared clones.

The chain combines TRBV28 with TRBJ2-3; TRBD2 agrees at 9 bases. Germline trimming cut 7 bases from V and 2 bases from J; bases unmatched to any gene: 10. From germline, CDR1 is MDHEN and CDR2 SYDVKM. The CDR3 totals 16 residues. CDR3 amino acids: CASMGRLADFTDTQYF. The CDR3 coding sequence is TGTGCCAGCATGGGACGACTAGCGGACTTCACAGATACGCAGTATTTT. The full variable domain, rest sourced from reference TRBV28 and TRBJ2-3, is DVKVTQSSRYLVKRTGEKVFLECVQDMDHENMFWYRQDPGLGLRLIYFSYDVKMKEKGDIPEGYSVSREKKERFSLILESASTNQTSMYLCASMGRLADFTDTQYFGPGTRLTVL.

The chain links TRBV5-1 to TRBJ2-5; no clear D. CDR1 is SGHRS and CDR2 is YFSETQ in the germline V gene. CDR3 length: 16 amino acids. The germline V and J ends were trimmed by 4 bases and 1 base, with 17 bases remaining between them. In DNA, the CDR3 is TGCGCCAGCAGCAGTGCCCTCCGGCTATTCCAAGAGACCCAGTACTTC. This gives the protein CASSSALRLFQETQYF.

This rearrangement joins TRBV19 to TRBJ2-2; the match to TRBD2 covers 7 bases. The CDR3 loop spans 15 amino acids. V dropped 7 bases and J dropped 5; count of bases not matched to a gene: 10. Germline V lookup: CDR1 LNHDA, CDR2 SQIVND (reference sequence). This chain's CDR3 is CASTTRAGETGELFF. CDR3 nucleotide sequence: TGTGCCAGTACTACCCGGGCGGGAGAAACCGGGGAGCTGTTTTTT.

V and J are TRBV5-1 and TRBJ1-4; D call uncertain. CDR3 length: 14 amino acids. The germline CDR1 and CDR2 sequences are SGHRS and YFSETQ. V lost 4 bases, J lost 6 bases, and 13 bases lay in between. The DNA of the CDR3 is TGCGCCAGCAGCGGTGGTGTCTTGGATGAAAAACTGTTTTTT. This sequence encodes CASSGGVLDEKLFF. The full variable domain, rest sourced from reference TRBV5-1 and TRBJ1-4, is KAGVTQTPRYLIKTRGQQVTLSCSPISGHRSVSWYQQTPGQGLQFLFEYFSETQRNKGNFPGRFSGRQFSNSRSEMNVSTLELGDSALYLCASSGGVLDEKLFFGSGTQLSVL.

This chain joins TRBV12-3 or TRBV12-4 and TRBJ1-4, with 9 bases fitting TRBD1. Germline trimming cut 5 bases from V and 7 bases from J; bases unmatched to any gene: 11. The CDR3 covers 16 residues. CDR3 region: CASSLAPGTGFEKLFF. The CDR3 DNA is TGTGCCAGCAGTCTCGCCCCCGGGACAGGGTTTGAAAAACTGTTTTTT.

This clonotype was seen at least ten times. The V and J genes are TRBV9 and TRBJ2-2; D not resolved. The V end was cut by 4 bases, the J end by 1 base, with 5 bases between. The CDR3 covers 13 residues. The germline gives CDR1 SGDLS, CDR2 YYNGEE. In nucleotides, the CDR3 is TGTGCCAGCAGCCGACAGAACACCGGGGAGCTGTTTTTT. It translates to CASSRQNTGELFF.

This sequence joins TRBV4-3 and TRBJ2-7, with 9 bases identical to TRBD1. Germline V gene sequence: CDR1 LGHNA, CDR2 YSLEER. The CDR3 totals 15 residues. The ends lost 1 base at V and 3 bases at J; junction bases unmatched: 4. The CDR3 loop is CASSQVLTGGYEQYF. CDR3 DNA sequence: TGCGCCAGCAGCCAAGTGCTGACAGGGGGCTACGAGCAGTACTTC.

This clonotype showed up just a few times. The CDR3 bases are TGTGCCACCCGCTTACTAGCGGGAGCTTACAATGAGCAGTTCTTC. Encoded protein: CATRLLAGAYNEQFF. The chain links TRBV24-1 to TRBJ2-1; the match to TRBD2 covers 11 bases. V lost 9 bases to trimming and J lost 4 bases; unmatched junction nucleotides: 7. CDR3 length equals 15 residues. The V gene's germline CDR1 is KGHDR and CDR2 SFDVKD.

The sample holds one count of this clonotype. J is TRBJ1-4 and V is TRBV20-1; possible D gene TRBD1, 5 bases. Germline CDR1 DFQATT, CDR2 SNEGSKA (reference sequence). V was cut by 6 bases and J by 7 bases, with 12 bases left in between. The CDR3 is made up of 12 amino acids. The CDR3 here is CSARGRGEKLFF. The CDR3 bases are TGCAGTGCACGGGGCCGAGGTGAAAAACTGTTTTTT.

This clonotype has just a few counts. The CDR3 bases are TGTGCCAGCAAGCTAGCGGGTGGGTCTGGGGCCAACGTCCTGACTTTC. It specifies CASKLAGGSGANVLTF. The chain joins TRBV6-1 to TRBJ2-6, with 8 positions matching TRBD2. J gave up 1 base and V 7 bases, and 6 bases lay outside the gene matches. CDR1 and CDR2 (germline): MNHNS, SASEGT. The CDR3 is 16 residues long.

The chain is built from TRBV20-1 and TRBJ1-4; D remains ambiguous. CDR1 and CDR2 from the germline V gene are DFQATT and SNEGSKA (reference sequence). V was cut by 8 bases and J by 0 bases, with 13 bases left in between. This CDR3 is built from 14 residues. CDR3 DNA sequence: TGCAGTCCCGACGGGAGCCCAACTAATGAAAAACTGTTTTTT. It is translated as CSPDGSPTNEKLFF.

This chain's CDR3 is CASSSQPGLAGSTDTQYF. The DNA of the CDR3 is TGTGCCAGCAGCTCCCAACCGGGACTAGCGGGCTCCACAGATACGCAGTATTTT. This chain uses TRBV7-3 with TRBJ2-3; TRBD2 aligns across 12 bases. Trimming cost V 4 bases and J 2 bases; bases outside gene matches: 10. The CDR3 consists of 18 residues. Germline V lookup: CDR1 SGHTA, CDR2 FQGTGA. The whole variable domain, filled in from reference TRBV7-3 and TRBJ2-3, reads GAGVSQTPSNKVTEKGKYVELRCDPISGHTALYWYRQSLGQGPEFLIYFQGTGAADDSGLPNDRFFAVRPEGSVSTLKIQRTERGDSAVYLCASSSQPGLAGSTDTQYFGPGTRLTVL.

The chain uses TRBV20-1 and TRBJ2-7; D unclear. CDR1 is DFQATT, CDR2 SNEGSKA, per germline (reference sequence). This CDR3 has 13 residues. The V gene lost 6 bases and the J gene lost 2 bases, with 14 bases spanning the gap. CDR3 in DNA: TGCAGTGCCCCGCACCAGGATCCCTACGAGCAGTACTTC. Translation: CSAPHQDPYEQYF.